This T cell receptor (beta chain) was retrieved from a study of shared clonotypes between healthy human individuals. Whole-study findings and limits: Clonotype sharing among donors was thought likely to change with sequencing depth.

The donor population consisted of healthy HIV-negative adults with no recent acute infections or vaccinations. Every contributor of samples was a Caucasian grown-up residing in Nashville, Tennessee. Original analysis: Because ImmunoSEQ provided only junction sequences with no quality scores, the filtering differed. Sequenced by immunoSEQ multiplex PCR; TCRdb stores in-frame clones only, minus some. That table is the source of V, J and clone size, and D and trimming were worked out from the DNA. This table holds under 1,900,000 clones, 98% to 99% found once. Germline assignment: CDR1 SGHRS and CDR2 YFSETQ. The CDR3 covers 15 residues. The ends were cut back, 4 bases at V and 1 base at J, with 14 bases in the middle. A word on this clone: The antigen remains undetermined.

This TCR was recovered from a man aged 30 to 39 in good health. Material: naive CD4+ T cells sorted from blood. Subset specified: CD45RA+ positively selected. The chain uses TRBV5-1 and TRBJ1-1; a possible D gene is TRBD1 (5 bases). The CDR3 region has the DNA TGCGCCAGCAGCGGGGACGGCCGGCCGAACACTGAAGCTTTCTTT. It codes for CASSGDGRPNTEAFF.